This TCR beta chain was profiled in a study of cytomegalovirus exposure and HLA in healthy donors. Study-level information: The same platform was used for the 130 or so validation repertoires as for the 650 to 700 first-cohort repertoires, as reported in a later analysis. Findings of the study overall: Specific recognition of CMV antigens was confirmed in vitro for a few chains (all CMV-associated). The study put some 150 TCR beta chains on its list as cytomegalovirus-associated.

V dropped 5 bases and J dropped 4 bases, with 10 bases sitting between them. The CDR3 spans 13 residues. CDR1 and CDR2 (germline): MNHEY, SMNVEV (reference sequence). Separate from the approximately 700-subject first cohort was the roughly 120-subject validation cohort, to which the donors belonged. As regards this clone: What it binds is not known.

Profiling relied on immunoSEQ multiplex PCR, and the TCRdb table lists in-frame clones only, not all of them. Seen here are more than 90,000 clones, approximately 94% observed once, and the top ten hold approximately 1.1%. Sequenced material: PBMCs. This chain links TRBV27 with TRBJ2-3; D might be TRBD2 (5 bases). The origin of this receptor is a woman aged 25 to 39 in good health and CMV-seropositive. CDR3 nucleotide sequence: TGTGCCAGCAGTAACTTAGCGCCAGATACGCAGTATTTT. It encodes CASSNLAPDTQYF.